Shown below are 31 T cell receptor beta chains from a single sample sequenced in a study of T cell repertoires in cytomegalovirus infection. TCRdb re-called the reads with MiXCR, one entry per CDR3 protein. Counted here are approximately 56,000 distinct CDR3 sequences, 15% to 20% occurring once; the ten biggest clones make up around 80%. For these receptors, no antigen is known. This specimen was CD8+ T cells from cultured PBMCs, taken from culture after CMV antigen stimulation. The receptors were sampled from a human donor in good health (CMV status not recorded). Some clones in this sample may be carry-over from other donors' samples.

The CDR3 DNA sequence: TGTGCCAGCAGCTTAGCAGGTCGTAGGGAGACCCAGTACTTC. Translating gives CASSLAGRRETQYF. The chain uses TRBV7-9 and TRBJ2-5, with unresolved D. The CDR3 spans 14 residues. V was pared by 0 bases and J by 5 bases, with 10 bases between. Looked up from germline, CDR1 is SEHNR and CDR2 is FQNEAQ (reference sequence). The whole variable domain, remainder taken from reference TRBV7-9 and TRBJ2-5, is DTGVSQNPRHKITKRGQNVTFRCDPISEHNRLYWYRQTLGQGPEFLTYFQNEAQLEKSRLLSDRFSAERPKGSFSTLEIQRTEQGDSAMYLCASSLAGRRETQYFGPGTRLLVL.

The rearrangement links TRBV7-9 to TRBJ1-1; D is unclear. The ends were cut back, 3 bases at V and 8 bases at J, with 7 bases in the middle. CDR3 length equals 11 residues. Per the germline V gene, CDR1 is SEHNR and CDR2 is FQNEAQ (reference sequence). The CDR3 region has the DNA TGTGCCAGCAGCTTTTCCGCCGAAGCTTTCTTT. Its protein product is CASSFSAEAFF. Filled out from reference TRBV7-9 and TRBJ1-1, the complete variable domain reads DTGVSQNPRHKITKRGQNVTFRCDPISEHNRLYWYRQTLGQGPEFLTYFQNEAQLEKSRLLSDRFSAERPKGSFSTLEIQRTEQGDSAMYLCASSFSAEAFFGQGTRLTVV.

This clonotype was found a few times. The chain recombines TRBV27 with TRBJ2-3; D unclear. Germline assignment: CDR1 MNHEY and CDR2 SMNVEV (reference sequence). V gave up 2 bases and J gave up 5 bases, with 11 bases separating them. There are 14 residues in the CDR3. The CDR3 here is CASSLLSLGDTQYF. The CDR3 bases are TGTGCCAGCAGTTTACTCTCCCTCGGAGATACGCAGTATTTT.

This clonotype appeared a few times. The chain carries TRBV6-1 and TRBJ2-2; 12 bases line up with TRBD2. CDR1 MNHNS and CDR2 SASEGT come from the germline V gene. The J segment lost 1 base and the V segment lost 4 bases, leaving 4 bases of the junction unmatched. The CDR3 length is 17 residues. The CDR3 DNA reads as TGTGCCAGCAGTGGGACGACTAGCGGGGGGAACACCGGGGAGCTGTTTTTT. Residues: CASSGTTSGGNTGELFF.

This clonotype was observed a few times. The chain is built from TRBV4-1 and TRBJ2-3; no clear D gene. CDR3 size: 15 residues. Germline assignment: CDR1 MGHRA and CDR2 YSYEKL. The V and J ends lost 0 bases and 0 bases respectively, with 7 bases between them. The CDR3 is CASSQDGLSTDTQYF. The CDR3 DNA reads as TGCGCCAGCAGCCAAGATGGGTTGAGCACAGATACGCAGTATTTT.

The J gene is TRBJ1-5, the V gene TRBV20-1; D is ambiguous. The CDR3 loop spans 16 amino acids. V was pared by 1 base and J by 0 bases, with 13 bases between. Germline V gives CDR1 DFQATT, CDR2 SNEGSKA (reference sequence). CDR3 amino acids: CSARALAGVSNQPQHF. The CDR3 DNA reads TGCAGTGCTAGAGCTCTGGCTGGGGTTAGCAATCAGCCCCAGCATTTT.

The J gene is TRBJ2-7, the V gene TRBV11-2; possibly TRBD2 for D (5 bases). The germline V gene encodes CDR1 SGHAT and CDR2 FQNNGV. CDR3 length: 13 residues. V shed 5 bases and J shed 7 bases, with 15 bases lying between them. The CDR3 is CASSLEGRREQYF. CDR3 coding DNA: TGTGCCAGCAGCCTCGAGGGCAGGCGGGAGCAGTACTTC.

This clonotype was counted a few times. The chain has TRBV2 and TRBJ1-1; no firm D call. Trimming removed 7 bases from V and 11 bases from J, with 11 bases in between. CDR3 length: 10 amino acids. Germline CDR1 and CDR2: SNHLY and FYNNEI. The CDR3 spells CASTTGGAFF. CDR3 sequence (DNA): TGTGCCAGCACCACCGGTGGGGCTTTCTTT.

This clonotype has more than one count but fewer than ten. The V and J genes are TRBV11-2 and TRBJ1-4, with 9 bases that match TRBD1. The germline V gene has CDR1 SGHAT and CDR2 FQNNGV. This CDR3 spans 16 amino acids. Germline trimming cut 2 bases from V and 3 bases from J; bases unmatched to any gene: 4. CDR3 protein: CASSLNRGRPNEKLFF. CDR3 coding DNA: TGTGCCAGCAGCTTAAACAGGGGGCGACCTAATGAAAAACTGTTTTTT.

A few counts support this clonotype. This chain joins TRBV7-8 and TRBJ1-6; weak D call: TRBD1 (6 bases). There are 14 residues in the CDR3. Germline lookup yields CDR1 SGHVS and CDR2 FQNEAQ. V was clipped by 4 bases and J by 4 bases, with 8 bases between them. The CDR3 here is CASSYTGYNSPLHF. In nucleotides, the CDR3 is TGTGCCAGCAGCTACACAGGGTATAATTCACCCCTCCACTTT.

V gene TRBV4-1 combines with J gene TRBJ2-3; no clear D. Germline CDR1 MGHRA, CDR2 YSYEKL. Trimming removed 1 base from V and 2 bases from J, with 7 bases in between. The CDR3 is 14 residues long. The CDR3 nucleotides are TGCGCCAGCAGCCAAGGACCGCACACAGATACGCAGTATTTT. It is translated as CASSQGPHTDTQYF.

The gene calls are TRBV27 and TRBJ2-5, with TRBD2 matching 11 bases. Per the germline V gene, CDR1 is MNHEY and CDR2 is SMNVEV (reference sequence). V lost 5 bases, J lost 1 base, and 9 bases stayed unmatched. The length of the CDR3 is 17 residues. The CDR3: CASSRGTSGTFQETQYF. The CDR3 region has the DNA TGTGCCAGCAGTCGGGGGACTAGCGGCACTTTCCAAGAGACCCAGTACTTC.

V usage is TRBV6-2 or TRBV6-3 and J usage is TRBJ2-3, with D possibly being TRBD1 (5 bases). The CDR3 loop spans 17 amino acids. V was cut by 2 bases and J by 0 bases, with 15 bases left in between. Germline V gene sequence: CDR1 MNHEY, CDR2 SVGEGT. CDR3 loop: CASSYPTDRASTDTQYF. The DNA of the CDR3 is TGTGCCAGCAGTTACCCGACCGACAGAGCTAGCACAGATACGCAGTATTTT.

J is TRBJ2-6 and V is TRBV7-6; D ambiguous. With 5 bases removed from V and 2 bases from J, the gap between germline ends came to 16 bases. Germline assignment: CDR1 SGHVS and CDR2 FNYEAQ. The CDR3 consists of 17 residues. CDR3 bases: TGTGCCAGCAGCCCCGGGTGGGGTGTTACTGGGGCCAACGTCCTGACTTTC. Amino acids: CASSPGWGVTGANVLTF.

This clonotype was counted ten times or more. This chain joins TRBV7-8 and TRBJ1-1; TRBD1 might be the D (5 bases). CDR3 length: 12 residues. V lost 3 bases to trimming and J lost 7 bases, with 9 bases between them. Germline V CDR1 and CDR2: SGHVS, FQNEAQ. The CDR3 DNA reads as TGTGCCAGCAGCTTGGGGGGGAGTGAAGCTTTCTTT. It codes for CASSLGGSEAFF.

This clonotype appeared a few times. V and J are TRBV5-6 and TRBJ2-7, with D hard to call. V was pared by 2 bases and J by 2 bases, with 14 bases between. Germline V lookup: CDR1 SGHDT, CDR2 YYEEEE. This CDR3 spans 15 amino acids. The CDR3 protein is CASSFFPGRPYEQYF. DNA of the CDR3: TGTGCCAGCAGCTTTTTTCCCGGGCGCCCCTACGAGCAGTACTTC.

There are a few counts of this clonotype. This chain connects TRBV7-6 to TRBJ1-5; no clear D. The V end lost 4 bases, the J end lost 6 bases, and 16 bases lay between the germline ends. Germline CDR1 SGHVS, CDR2 FNYEAQ. The CDR3 covers 15 residues. The chain's CDR3 is CASSSRAGVGQPQHF. The CDR3 nucleotides are TGTGCCAGCAGCTCGCGGGCCGGAGTCGGTCAGCCCCAGCATTTT.

This clonotype has a handful of counts. The chain recombines TRBV7-2 with TRBJ1-5; tentatively, D is TRBD1 (6 bases). Germline-derived CDR1 and CDR2 are SGHTA and FQGNSA. The CDR3 has 17 amino acids. Trimming stripped 4 bases from V and 0 bases from J, with 16 bases between. CDR3 loop: CASSYLAGHDSNQPQHF. The CDR3 nucleotides read TGTGCCAGCAGCTACCTCGCGGGACACGATAGCAATCAGCCCCAGCATTTT.

The V call is TRBV6-1, the J call TRBJ2-7, with TRBD1 matching over 7 bases. J was trimmed by 4 bases and V by 6 bases; bases with no gene match: 9. Germline-derived CDR1 and CDR2 are MNHNS and SASEGT. This CDR3 has 14 residues. CDR3 DNA sequence: TGTGCCAGCAGCATGACAGGGCTTTTATACGAGCAGTACTTC. Its translation: CASSMTGLLYEQYF.

The V and J genes are TRBV20-1 and TRBJ1-2, with TRBD1 as a possible D gene (6 bases). The CDR3 length is 15 residues. Between the trimmed V and J ends, which lost 0 bases and 7 bases, there was a span of 18 bases. Germline CDR1 is DFQATT and CDR2 is SNEGSKA (reference sequence). In DNA form, the CDR3 reads TGCAGTGCTAGAGATGGGGGCAGGGAGAAGGTTGGCTACACCTTC. It is translated as CSARDGGREKVGYTF.

This clonotype occurred a few times. CDR3 residues: CASSSSGAKNIQYF. For the CDR3, the DNA is TGTGCCAGCAGCTCATCAGGGGCCAAAAACATTCAGTACTTC. The chain links TRBV7-9 to TRBJ2-4; a weak D match, TRBD1 (5 bases). Trimming removed 4 bases at V and 1 base at J, with 8 bases between. CDR1 SEHNR and CDR2 FQNEAQ come from the germline V gene (reference sequence). The CDR3 spans 14 residues.

The gene calls are TRBV27 and TRBJ2-7; 7 nucleotides agree with TRBD1. Germline V gives CDR1 MNHEY, CDR2 SMNVEV (reference sequence). Trimming removed 0 bases from V and 0 bases from J; junction bases left unmatched: 5. The CDR3 runs 16 residues. CDR3 sequence reads: CASSLSRTGSSYEQYF. In DNA, the CDR3 is TGTGCCAGCAGTTTATCGAGGACAGGCAGCTCCTACGAGCAGTACTTC.

This rearrangement joins TRBV6-2 or TRBV6-3 to TRBJ1-6; D not resolved. This CDR3 spans 15 amino acids. The V and J ends lost 3 bases and 9 bases respectively, with 15 bases between them. From germline, CDR1 is MNHEY and CDR2 SVGEGT. In DNA, the CDR3 is TGTGCCAGCAGTTATACCGGGGAGTCCAGTTCACCCCTCCACTTT. Translating gives CASSYTGESSSPLHF.

The V call is TRBV11-3, the J call TRBJ1-1; D is ambiguous. Trimming stripped 1 base from V and 5 bases from J, with 11 bases between. Germline V gene data show CDR1 as SGHNT and CDR2 as YENEEA. The CDR3 sequence is 14 residues long. CDR3 bases: TGTGCCAGCAGCTTAGCCCCGACTGGAACTGAAGCTTTCTTT. It encodes CASSLAPTGTEAFF.

This clonotype has just a few counts. The chain carries TRBV5-4 and TRBJ1-1, with no clear D. Germline CDR1 reads SGHNT; CDR2 reads YYREEE (reference sequence). The length of the CDR3 is 15 residues. V lost 5 bases to trimming and J lost 1 base, with 15 bases between them. CDR3 protein: CASSYGLLGNTEAFF. The DNA for the CDR3 is TGTGCCAGCAGTTACGGACTGTTGGGGAACACTGAAGCTTTCTTT. The entire variable domain, with the rest obtained from reference TRBV5-4 and TRBJ1-1, is as follows: ETGVTQSPTHLIKTRGQQVTLRCSSQSGHNTVSWYQQALGQGPQFIFQYYREEENGRGNFPPRFSGLQFPNYSSELNVNALELDDSALYLCASSYGLLGNTEAFFGQGTRLTVV.

The gene calls are TRBV19 and TRBJ2-3, with 9 bases lining up with TRBD2. The CDR3 runs 16 residues. The trim removed 10 bases at V and 6 bases at J, leaving 17 bases unmatched. Germline V lookup: CDR1 LNHDA, CDR2 SQIVND (reference sequence). CDR3 region: CATNPLGGGAKDTQYF. Written as DNA, the CDR3 is TGTGCCACCAACCCCTTAGGCGGGGGGGCCAAGGATACGCAGTATTTT.

The chain has TRBV7-6 and TRBJ1-1; D ambiguous. V dropped 3 bases and J dropped 10 bases, with 9 bases sitting between them. The CDR3 runs to 11 residues. CDR1 is SGHVS and CDR2 is FNYEAQ in the germline V gene. The CDR3 here is CASSFGLAAFF. The CDR3 DNA reads as TGTGCCAGCAGCTTTGGGCTGGCAGCTTTCTTT.

J is TRBJ2-3 and V is TRBV28; 7 bases are a match to TRBD2. The CDR3 totals 17 residues. CDR1 and CDR2 (germline): MDHEN, SYDVKM. Germline trimming cut 6 bases from V and 4 bases from J; bases unmatched to any gene: 16. CDR3 in DNA: TGTGCCAGCAGCTCTCTCACTAGCGTGGGTTTTTCAGATACGCAGTATTTT. Translated, it gives CASSSLTSVGFSDTQYF. The full variable domain, in which reference TRBV28 and TRBJ2-3 provide the parts outside the CDR3, is DVKVTQSSRYLVKRTGEKVFLECVQDMDHENMFWYRQDPGLGLRLIYFSYDVKMKEKGDIPEGYSVSREKKERFSLILESASTNQTSMYLCASSSLTSVGFSDTQYFGPGTRLTVL.

This clonotype has at least ten counts. The chain has TRBV7-2 and TRBJ1-5, with a possible D match to TRBD1 (5 bases). The CDR3 length is 14 residues. Deletions cut 0 bases from V and 5 bases from J, with 8 bases between. CDR1 SGHTA and CDR2 FQGNSA come from the germline V gene. The CDR3: CASSLAGRHQPQHF. CDR3 nucleotides: TGTGCCAGCAGCTTAGCGGGACGCCATCAGCCCCAGCATTTT. The full variable domain, in which reference TRBV7-2 and TRBJ1-5 provide the parts outside the CDR3, is GAGVSQSPSNKVTEKGKDVELRCDPISGHTALYWYRQSLGQGLEFLIYFQGNSAPDKSGLPSDRFSAERTGGSVSTLTIQRTQQEDSAVYLCASSLAGRHQPQHFGDGTRLSIL.

This clonotype was recorded a few times. The chain carries TRBV19 and TRBJ2-7, with D uncertain. The CDR3 has 13 residues. Germline CDR1 reads LNHDA; CDR2 reads SQIVND (reference sequence). V lost 5 bases, J lost 3 bases, and 11 bases lay in between. CDR3 nucleotides: TGTGCCAGTAGTCTCAGGTCCGACTACGAGCAGTACTTC. Its translation is CASSLRSDYEQYF.

This clonotype was detected many times. The chain is built from TRBV10-3 and TRBJ1-4; D is unresolved. Germline-derived CDR1 and CDR2 are ENHRY and SYGVKD. This CDR3 spans 17 amino acids. Trimming stripped 2 bases from V and 0 bases from J, with 13 bases between. Here the CDR3 DNA reads TGTGCCATCAGTGAGGAATTCACGATCGCAACTAATGAAAAACTGTTTTTT. It codes for CAISEEFTIATNEKLFF.